These T cell receptor beta chains were read from a single sample in a study of Ad26.COV2.S vaccination and SARS-CoV-2 variants. Generated by immunoSEQ multiplex PCR, the TCRdb table keeps only in-frame clones and is missing some. Among 300,000 to 400,000 clones listed, around 90% were seen once. The specimen was peripheral blood, collected after recovery from COVID-19. Every receptor here comes from a human donor who had recovered from COVID-19. Each CDR3 is given with its conserved first and last residue. Each record gives: J gene, V gene, D gene, clone size, CDR3 protein, CDR3 DNA. D genes are given only for firm matches. Expanded clones get a size class; other rows say once, few or many, or leave the size out.

j_gene: TRBJ1-3
v_gene: TRBV11-2
d_gene: NA
abundance: once
CDR3aa: CASSFPRDFANTIYF
CDR3nt: TGTGCCAGCAGCTTCCCTCGGGACTTTGCGAACACCATATATTTT

j_gene: TRBJ2-3
v_gene: TRBV6-6
d_gene: NA
abundance: NA
CDR3aa: CASSYSGESTDTQYF
CDR3nt: TGTGCCAGCAGTTACTCGGGGGAGAGCACAGATACGCAGTATTTT

j_gene: TRBJ2-7
v_gene: TRBV5-4
d_gene: TRBD1
abundance: once
CDR3aa: CASSTTGSHEQYF
CDR3nt: TGTGCCAGCAGCACGACAGGGAGCCACGAGCAGTACTTC

j_gene: TRBJ1-2
v_gene: TRBV6-4
d_gene: NA
abundance: few
CDR3aa: CASSPGGDAYGYTF
CDR3nt: TGTGCCAGCAGCCCCGGGGGAGACGCCTATGGCTACACCTTC

j_gene: TRBJ1-4
v_gene: TRBV19
d_gene: TRBD1
abundance: NA
CDR3aa: CASGGQGRQTEKLFF
CDR3nt: TGTGCCAGTGGGGGACAGGGGCGACAGACGGAGAAACTGTTTTTT

j_gene: TRBJ2-5
v_gene: TRBV7-9
d_gene: NA
abundance: once
CDR3aa: CASSLASPRQETQYF
CDR3nt: TGTGCCAGCAGCTTAGCATCCCCCCGCCAAGAGACCCAGTACTTC

j_gene: TRBJ1-2
v_gene: TRBV10-3
d_gene: TRBD1
abundance: once
CDR3aa: CAISVEGAYGYTF
CDR3nt: TGTGCCATCAGTGTGGAGGGGGCCTATGGCTACACCTTC

j_gene: TRBJ2-3
v_gene: TRBV5-1
d_gene: TRBD2
abundance: NA
CDR3aa: CASSKVLAGGSSTQYF
CDR3nt: TGCGCCAGCAGCAAGGTACTAGCGGGGGGTTCGAGTACGCAGTATTTT

j_gene: TRBJ2-7
v_gene: TRBV5-1
d_gene: TRBD1
abundance: NA
CDR3aa: CASSLQGSLGVEQYF
CDR3nt: TGCGCCAGCAGCCTACAGGGGTCCCTTGGGGTCGAGCAGTACTTC

j_gene: TRBJ1-5
v_gene: TRBV7-6
d_gene: NA
abundance: NA
CDR3aa: CASSLLPNQPQHF
CDR3nt: TGTGCCAGCAGCTTATTGCCTAATCAGCCCCAGCATTTT

j_gene: TRBJ1-1
v_gene: TRBV11-3
d_gene: NA
abundance: NA
CDR3aa: CASSLRHPNTEAFF
CDR3nt: TGTGCCAGCAGCTTAAGACACCCGAACACTGAAGCTTTCTTT

j_gene: TRBJ1-3
v_gene: TRBV10-1
d_gene: NA
abundance: few
CDR3aa: CASTADFSGNTIYF
CDR3nt: TGCGCCAGCACTGCTGACTTCTCTGGAAACACCATATATTTT

j_gene: TRBJ2-1
v_gene: TRBV13
d_gene: NA
abundance: NA
CDR3aa: CASSLILTYNEQFF
CDR3nt: TGTGCCAGCAGCTTAATTTTGACTTACAATGAGCAGTTCTTC

j_gene: TRBJ2-5
v_gene: TRBV18
d_gene: NA
abundance: NA
CDR3aa: CASSSEVSLQETQYF
CDR3nt: TGTGCCAGCTCGTCAGAGGTCTCCCTCCAAGAGACCCAGTACTTC

j_gene: TRBJ2-4
v_gene: TRBV12-3/TRBV12-4
d_gene: NA
abundance: NA
CDR3aa: CASSPGPENIQYF
CDR3nt: TGTGCCAGCAGCCCGGGACCCGAAAACATTCAGTACTTC

j_gene: TRBJ1-2
v_gene: TRBV3-1/TRBV3-2
d_gene: NA
abundance: NA
CDR3aa: CASSQAIYGYTF
CDR3nt: TGTGCCAGCAGCCAAGCGATCTATGGCTACACCTTC

j_gene: TRBJ1-4
v_gene: TRBV29-1
d_gene: TRBD1
abundance: NA
CDR3aa: CSAADRGPNEKLFF
CDR3nt: TGCAGCGCCGCGGACAGGGGGCCTAATGAAAAACTGTTTTTT

j_gene: TRBJ1-2
v_gene: TRBV4-3
d_gene: NA
abundance: NA
CDR3aa: CASSQVLAGNYGYTF
CDR3nt: TGCGCCAGCAGCCAAGTGTTGGCAGGGAACTATGGCTACACCTTC

j_gene: TRBJ2-5
v_gene: TRBV2
d_gene: NA
abundance: many
CDR3aa: CASRPGGQETQYF
CDR3nt: TGTGCCAGCAGGCCGGGTGGGCAAGAGACCCAGTACTTC

j_gene: TRBJ2-2
v_gene: TRBV7-2
d_gene: NA
abundance: NA
CDR3aa: CASSTQIRSGTGELFF
CDR3nt: TGTGCCAGCAGCACACAAATTCGGAGCGGCACCGGGGAGCTGTTTTTT

j_gene: TRBJ2-5
v_gene: TRBV7-9
d_gene: TRBD1
abundance: NA
CDR3aa: CASSLGAGTGSQETQYF
CDR3nt: TGTGCCAGCAGCTTAGGGGCCGGGACAGGGAGTCAAGAGACCCAGTACTTC

j_gene: TRBJ2-7
v_gene: TRBV27
d_gene: NA
abundance: NA
CDR3aa: CASSLTQGNYEQYF
CDR3nt: TGTGCCAGCAGTTTGACGCAGGGAAACTACGAGCAGTACTTC

j_gene: TRBJ1-1
v_gene: TRBV9
d_gene: NA
abundance: NA
CDR3aa: CASSVGGEQTAFF
CDR3nt: TGTGCCAGCAGCGTAGGGGGGGAACAGACAGCTTTCTTT

j_gene: TRBJ1-1
v_gene: TRBV7-9
d_gene: NA
abundance: NA
CDR3aa: CASSSPSLNLNTEAFF
CDR3nt: TGTGCCAGCAGCTCCCCCTCCCTAAATTTGAACACTGAAGCTTTCTTT

j_gene: TRBJ1-1
v_gene: TRBV21-1
d_gene: NA
abundance: NA
CDR3aa: CASSPRAGTGLTEAFF
CDR3nt: TGTGCCAGCAGCCCTCGCGCCGGGACAGGTTTGACTGAAGCTTTCTTT

j_gene: TRBJ2-6
v_gene: TRBV2
d_gene: TRBD1
abundance: NA
CDR3aa: CASSWQGASGANVLTF
CDR3nt: TGTGCCAGCAGTTGGCAGGGGGCTTCGGGGGCCAACGTCCTGACTTTC